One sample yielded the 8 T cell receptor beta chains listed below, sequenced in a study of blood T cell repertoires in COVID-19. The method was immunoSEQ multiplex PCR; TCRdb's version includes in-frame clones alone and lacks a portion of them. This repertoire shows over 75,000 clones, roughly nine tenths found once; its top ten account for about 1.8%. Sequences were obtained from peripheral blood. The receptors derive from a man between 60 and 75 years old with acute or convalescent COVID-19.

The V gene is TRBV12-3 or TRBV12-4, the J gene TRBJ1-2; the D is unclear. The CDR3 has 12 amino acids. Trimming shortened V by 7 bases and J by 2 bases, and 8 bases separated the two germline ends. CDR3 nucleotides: TGTGCCAGCACGGGATGGAACTATGGCTACACCTTC. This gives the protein CASTGWNYGYTF.

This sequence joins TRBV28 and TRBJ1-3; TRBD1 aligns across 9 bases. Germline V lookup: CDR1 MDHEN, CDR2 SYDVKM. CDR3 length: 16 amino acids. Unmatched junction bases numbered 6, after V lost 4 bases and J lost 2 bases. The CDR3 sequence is CASSSGQGYTGNTIYF. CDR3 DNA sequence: TGTGCCAGCAGTTCGGGACAGGGATATACTGGAAACACCATATATTTT.

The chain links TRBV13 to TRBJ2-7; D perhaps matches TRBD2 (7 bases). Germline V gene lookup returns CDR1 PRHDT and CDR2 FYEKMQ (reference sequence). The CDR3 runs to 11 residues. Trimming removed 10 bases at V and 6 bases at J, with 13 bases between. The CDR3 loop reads CATRGGGEQYF. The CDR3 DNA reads TGTGCCACTCGGGGAGGGGGCGAGCAGTACTTC.

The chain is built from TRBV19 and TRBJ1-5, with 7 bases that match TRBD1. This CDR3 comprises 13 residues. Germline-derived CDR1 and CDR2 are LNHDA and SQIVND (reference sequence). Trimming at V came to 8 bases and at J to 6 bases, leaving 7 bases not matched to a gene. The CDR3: CASFSGGSQPQHF. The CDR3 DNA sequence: TGTGCCAGTTTTTCAGGGGGTAGTCAGCCCCAGCATTTT.

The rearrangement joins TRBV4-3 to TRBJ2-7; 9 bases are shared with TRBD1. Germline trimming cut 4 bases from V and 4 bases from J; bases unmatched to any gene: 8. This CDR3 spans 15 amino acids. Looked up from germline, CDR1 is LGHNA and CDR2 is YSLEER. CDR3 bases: TGCGCCAGCAGCCTCGACAGGACAGGGGTATACGAGCAGTACTTC. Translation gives CASSLDRTGVYEQYF.

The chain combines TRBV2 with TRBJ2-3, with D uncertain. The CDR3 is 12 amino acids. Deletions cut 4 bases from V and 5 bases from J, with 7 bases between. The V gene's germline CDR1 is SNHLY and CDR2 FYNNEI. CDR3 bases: TGTGCCAGCAGTGTTAGCCTAGATACGCAGTATTTT. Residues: CASSVSLDTQYF.

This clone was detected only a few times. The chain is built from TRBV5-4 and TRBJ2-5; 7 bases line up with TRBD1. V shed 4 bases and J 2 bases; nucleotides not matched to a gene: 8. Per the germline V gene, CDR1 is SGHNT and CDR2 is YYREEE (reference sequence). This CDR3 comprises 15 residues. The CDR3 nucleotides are TGTGCCAGCAGCCGACGGACAGGCACTCAAGAGACCCAGTACTTC. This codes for CASSRRTGTQETQYF.

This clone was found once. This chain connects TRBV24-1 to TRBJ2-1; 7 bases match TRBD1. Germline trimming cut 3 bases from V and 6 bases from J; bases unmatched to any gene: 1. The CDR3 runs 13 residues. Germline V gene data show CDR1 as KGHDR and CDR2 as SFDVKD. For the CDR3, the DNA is TGTGCCACCAGTGATGACAGGGCCAATGAGCAGTTCTTC. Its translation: CATSDDRANEQFF.